Listed below are T cell receptor beta chains from one sample, sequenced in a study of cytomegalovirus exposure and HLA in healthy donors. The repertoire was sequenced with immunoSEQ multiplex PCR; TCRdb's copy has only in-frame clones and lacks some. The sample records 120,000 or so clones, over 70% being singletons. The sequenced sample consisted of PBMCs. The receptors come from a man aged 18 to 29 in good health and CMV-seropositive. The CDR3 runs from the conserved cysteine through the conserved F or W. D genes are given only for firm matches. Size is stated for part of the rows, as once, few or many counts, or as a class when the clone is expanded.

J gene	clone size	D gene	V gene	CDR3 protein	CDR3 DNA
TRBJ2-7	.	.	TRBV5-1	CASRPQGQVYKQYF	TGCGCCAGCAGACCGCAGGGACAAGTGTACAAGCAGTACTTC
TRBJ2-4	few	TRBD1	TRBV9	CASSEGTGKNIQYF	TGTGCCAGCAGCGAAGGGACAGGGAAAAACATTCAGTACTTC
TRBJ2-3	.	.	TRBV11-2	CASSSGIYTQYF	TGTGCCAGCAGCTCAGGGATTTATACGCAGTATTTT
TRBJ2-2	.	.	TRBV19	CASSLGHTGELFF	TGTGCCAGTAGTCTGGGCCACACCGGGGAGCTGTTTTTT
TRBJ1-5	.	.	TRBV7-9	CSSSTGKGGSNQPQHF	TGTTCCAGCAGTACGGGAAAGGGGGGGTCCAATCAGCCCCAGCATTTT
TRBJ2-1	.	TRBD2	TRBV19	CASSQRGGRWNEQFF	TGTGCCAGTAGTCAGCGGGGGGGCCGATGGAATGAGCAGTTCTTC
TRBJ1-2	.	.	TRBV7-2	CASSSVTTDNYGYTF	TGTGCCAGCAGCTCCGTAACGACAGACAACTATGGCTACACCTTC
TRBJ2-5	once	.	TRBV18	CASSGLGGETQYF	TGTGCCAGCTCTGGATTAGGAGGAGAGACCCAGTACTTC
TRBJ1-5	few	TRBD1	TRBV18	CASSPGTGSGNQPQHF	TGTGCCAGCTCACCGGGGACAGGGAGTGGCAATCAGCCCCAGCATTTT
TRBJ2-2	once	.	TRBV21-1	CASSRPGRGWTGELFF	TGTGCCAGCAGCAGACCAGGGAGGGGGTGGACCGGGGAGCTGTTTTTT
TRBJ2-1	.	.	TRBV6-6	CASSPYGGSSNEQFF	TGTGCCAGCAGCCCATATGGGGGCTCAAGCAATGAGCAGTTCTTC
TRBJ2-5	few	.	TRBV9	CASSTSGTSKETQYF	TGTGCCAGCAGCACGTCCGGGACTTCAAAAGAGACCCAGTACTTC
TRBJ2-5	.	.	TRBV25-1	CASSEEGDQDF	TGTGCCAGCAGTGAAGAGGGAGACCAAGACTTC
TRBJ2-3	.	TRBD2	TRBV2	CASSRSAGVGPDTQYF	TGTGCCAGCAGCCGCTCAGCGGGAGTAGGGCCAGATACGCAGTATTTT
TRBJ2-5	.	.	TRBV6-6	CASSYDLWRQQYF	TGTGCCAGCAGTTACGATCTCTGGCGACAGCAGTACTTC
TRBJ2-5	.	TRBD1	TRBV6-1	CASSDFWTGGSGETQYF	TGTGCCAGCAGTGACTTCTGGACAGGGGGCTCTGGAGAGACCCAGTACTTC
TRBJ1-1	.	.	TRBV10-3	CATKAWTVRSTEAFF	TGTGCCACAAAAGCCTGGACAGTCAGAAGCACTGAAGCTTTCTTT
TRBJ1-2	.	TRBD1	TRBV6-1	CASSDDFRDSLYGYTF	TGTGCCAGCAGTGACGACTTCCGGGACAGCCTTTATGGCTACACCTTC
TRBJ1-1	few	TRBD1	TRBV5-1	CASRQEQGANTEAFF	TGCGCCAGCAGACAGGAACAGGGGGCGAACACTGAAGCTTTCTTT
TRBJ1-4	.	.	TRBV4-1	CASSQIVGGEGNEKLFF	TGCGCCAGCAGCCAAATTGTTGGGGGCGAAGGGAATGAAAAACTGTTTTTT
TRBJ1-4	few	.	TRBV6-5	CASSAQTEKLFF	TGTGCCAGCAGTGCACAAACTGAAAAACTGTTTTTT
TRBJ1-6	once	.	TRBV4-3	CASSQDWAANSPLHF	TGCGCCAGCAGCCAAGATTGGGCAGCTAATTCACCCCTCCACTTT
TRBJ1-2	.	TRBD1	TRBV19	CASSRTGWGYTF	TGTGCCAGCAGCCGGACAGGGTGGGGCTACACCTTC
TRBJ2-7	.	.	TRBV6-1	CASSEAGVVYEQYF	TGTGCCAGCAGTGAAGCAGGAGTTGTCTACGAGCAGTACTTC
TRBJ1-1	.	TRBD1	TRBV5-1	CASSLAGTEEAFF	TGCGCCAGCAGCTTGGCCGGGACAGAAGAAGCTTTCTTT